This T cell receptor (beta chain) was profiled in a study of shared clonotypes between healthy human individuals. General observations from the study: Estimated clonotype richness was generally higher in naive than memory subsets.

On this clone itself: Its antigen is still unknown.

Germline values: CDR1 MDHEN, CDR2 SYDVKM. The CDR3 is made up of 14 amino acids. V dropped 6 bases and J dropped 4 bases, with 15 bases sitting between them. Libraries were prepared by immunoSEQ multiplex PCR; TCRdb keeps only in-frame clonotypes and omits some of them. The sample yields a few million clones, less than 95% seen once. The sequenced material came from naive CD4+ T cells from PBMCs. Described subset: CD45RA+ positively selected. This sequence joins TRBV28 and TRBJ1-1; D call uncertain. The sequence was obtained from a young man in good health. Some clones in this sample may be carry-over from other donors' samples. The DNA for the CDR3 is TGTGCCAGCAGCCCGGCCGGTTGGAGCACTGAAGCTTTCTTT. Protein product: CASSPAGWSTEAFF.